The 20 T cell receptor beta chains below were found in one sample sequenced in a study of cytomegalovirus exposure and HLA in healthy donors. Vbeta (60) and Jbeta (13) primers were used in the PCR. The repertoire was sequenced with immunoSEQ multiplex PCR; TCRdb's copy has only in-frame clones and lacks some. Of 75,000 to 100,000 clones in the sample, 65% to 85% were seen once. Sequencing was performed on PBMCs. Receptor source: a man aged 40-55 years in good health and CMV-seronegative.

V is TRBV5-4 and J is TRBJ2-7; TRBD2 agrees at 8 bases. The CDR3 length is 15 residues. With 0 bases clipped from V and 0 bases from J, the junction kept 2 bases outside the gene matches. Germline CDR1 reads SGHNT; CDR2 reads YYREEE (reference sequence). This CDR3 reads CASSLELAASYEQYF. The CDR3 DNA reads as TGTGCCAGCAGCTTGGAACTAGCGGCCTCCTACGAGCAGTACTTC.

The V call is TRBV11-1, the J call TRBJ1-2, with D hard to call. The CDR3 extends over 17 amino acids. Germline lookup yields CDR1 SGHAT and CDR2 FQDESV (reference sequence). V was trimmed by 0 bases and J by 2 bases, leaving 16 bases between them. The CDR3 sequence: CASSLAPEPTKNYGYTF. In DNA form, the CDR3 reads TGTGCCAGCAGCTTAGCACCGGAGCCAACCAAAAACTATGGCTACACCTTC.

In this sample, this clone turned up once. This sequence joins TRBV27 and TRBJ1-5, with 8 positions matching TRBD1. The CDR3 contains 16 residues. Trimming took 5 bases from V and 2 from J; bases not matched to a gene: 8. Looked up from germline, CDR1 is MNHEY and CDR2 is SMNVEV (reference sequence). The CDR3 reads CASSPWTGTGNQPQHF. Written as DNA, the CDR3 is TGTGCCAGCAGTCCCTGGACAGGGACGGGCAATCAGCCCCAGCATTTT.

CDR3 bases: TGCGCCAGCAGCAGGACAGGGGGCACTGAAGCTTTCTTT. Its translation: CASSRTGGTEAFF. The gene calls are TRBV5-1 and TRBJ1-1; 10 bases align to TRBD1. J gave up 4 bases and V 4 bases, and 1 base lay outside the gene matches. The CDR3 length is 13 residues. Germline loops: CDR1 SGHRS, CDR2 YFSETQ.

The chain's CDR3 is CSVKTGGYEQYF. CDR3 in DNA: TGCAGCGTTAAGACAGGGGGATACGAGCAGTACTTC. V gene TRBV29-1 combines with J gene TRBJ2-7, with 9 positions matching TRBD1. The CDR3 runs to 12 residues. J lost 4 bases, V lost 5 bases, and 3 bases had no gene match. Germline CDR1 and CDR2: SQVTM and ANQGSEA.

This rearrangement joins TRBV5-1 to TRBJ2-2, with a tentative D call TRBD1 (6 bases). There are 14 residues in the CDR3. In germline, CDR1 is SGHRS, CDR2 YFSETQ. Trimming took 4 bases from V and 1 from J, leaving 8 bases between them. For the CDR3, the DNA is TGCGCCAGCAGCCCGACAGGGAACACCGGGGAGCTGTTTTTT. As protein: CASSPTGNTGELFF.

This clone was seen more than once but under ten times. This rearrangement joins TRBV6-1 to TRBJ1-6; TRBD1 aligns across 8 bases. This CDR3 region has 14 residues. V gave up 2 bases and J gave up 10 bases; unmatched junction bases: 4. Germline values: CDR1 MNHNS, CDR2 SASEGT. The CDR3 DNA reads TGTGCCAGCAGTGAACCCGACAGGGGATCACCCCTCCACTTT. Protein: CASSEPDRGSPLHF.

The chain has TRBV5-1 and TRBJ2-2; 7 nucleotides align to TRBD2. The length of the CDR3 is 16 residues. The trim removed 4 bases at V and 3 bases at J, leaving 9 bases unmatched. Germline V CDR1 and CDR2: SGHRS, YFSETQ. Here the CDR3 reads CASSPTTSTDTGELFF. For the CDR3, the DNA is TGCGCCAGCAGCCCAACGACTAGCACAGACACCGGGGAGCTGTTTTTT.

The chain employs TRBV4-2 and TRBJ2-1, with 10 bases lining up with TRBD2. V trimming: 1 base; J trimming: 9 bases; junction bases outside the gene matches: 12. This CDR3 region has 17 residues. Germline V gene data show CDR1 as LGHNA and CDR2 as YNFKEQ. The CDR3 reads CASSQAVVSGRIGEQFF. The CDR3 DNA sequence: TGTGCCAGCAGCCAAGCCGTGGTTAGCGGGAGGATCGGTGAGCAGTTCTTC.

Only a few counts were recorded for this clone. V is TRBV5-1 and J is TRBJ2-2; 7 bases match TRBD1. The CDR3 has 14 amino acids. Germline CDR1 SGHRS, CDR2 YFSETQ. J lost 2 bases, V lost 4 bases, and 2 bases had no gene match. The DNA for the CDR3 is TGCGCCAGCAGCCGGGACAGCAACACCGGGGAGCTGTTTTTT. It is translated as CASSRDSNTGELFF.

J is TRBJ2-1 and V is TRBV7-9; 7 nucleotides align to TRBD1. Per germline, CDR1 SEHNR and CDR2 FQNEAQ (reference sequence). The V segment lost 5 bases and the J segment 5 bases; nucleotides outside the gene matches: 9. CDR3 size: 15 residues. The CDR3 reads CASSPSGTANNEQFF. DNA for the CDR3: TGTGCCAGCAGCCCTAGTGGGACAGCGAACAATGAGCAGTTCTTC.

V and J are TRBV6-5 and TRBJ1-5; 9 bases align to TRBD1. The ends lost 6 bases at V and 6 bases at J; junction bases unmatched: 6. The CDR3 loop spans 14 amino acids. Germline V lookup: CDR1 MNHEY, CDR2 SVGAGI. CDR3 in DNA: TGTGCCAGCAGCCGATACAGGGGGCGTCAGCCCCAGCATTTT. Translation: CASSRYRGRQPQHF.

The chain recombines TRBV28 with TRBJ2-7; D may be TRBD2 (6 bases). Deletions cut 1 base from V and 0 bases from J, with 10 bases between. The germline CDR1 and CDR2 sequences are MDHEN and SYDVKM. The CDR3 has 15 residues. For the CDR3, the DNA is TGTGCCAGCAGTTTATTTGGGGGGAGCTCCTACGAGCAGTACTTC. Translation gives CASSLFGGSSYEQYF.

The V and J genes are TRBV5-1 and TRBJ1-1; D is perhaps TRBD1 (5 bases). V was trimmed by 4 bases and J by 0 bases, leaving 13 bases between them. Germline V gives CDR1 SGHRS, CDR2 YFSETQ. The CDR3 sequence is 15 residues long. CDR3 bases: TGCGCCAGCAGCCTGACAGAGCTCATGAACACTGAAGCTTTCTTT. It specifies CASSLTELMNTEAFF.

The rearrangement joins TRBV6-4 to TRBJ2-3; TRBD2 matches at 9 bases. Trimming at V came to 6 bases and at J to 0 bases, leaving 4 bases not matched to a gene. Germline V gene sequence: CDR1 MRHNA, CDR2 SNTAGT. This CDR3 contains 15 residues. CDR3 sequence reads: CASSLTSGSTDTQYF. In DNA, the CDR3 is TGTGCCAGCAGCCTCACTAGCGGGAGCACAGATACGCAGTATTTT.

The V call is TRBV5-1, the J call TRBJ2-1, with D maybe TRBD2 (5 bases). Germline CDR1 and CDR2: SGHRS and YFSETQ. Trimming took off 5 bases at V and 9 bases at J, with 9 bases between the two ends. The CDR3 has 11 residues. CDR3 nucleotides: TGCGCCAGCAGGGCTAGCAGTGAGCAGTTCTTC. Residues: CASRASSEQFF.

The chain is built from TRBV27 and TRBJ1-6, with TRBD1 matching over 11 bases. The length of the CDR3 is 17 residues. The germline V gene has CDR1 MNHEY and CDR2 SMNVEV (reference sequence). V was pared by 3 bases and J by 9 bases, with 10 bases of the junction left unmatched. In nucleotides, the CDR3 is TGTGCCAGCAGTTTTTTAGGGCGGGGACAGGGGGGTTCACCCCTCCACTTT. It codes for CASSFLGRGQGGSPLHF.

This chain joins TRBV2 and TRBJ1-1, with D uncertain. Germline loops: CDR1 SNHLY, CDR2 FYNNEI. Between the trimmed V and J ends, which lost 2 bases and 1 base, there was a span of 11 bases. This CDR3 spans 15 amino acids. DNA for the CDR3: TGTGCCAGCAGTGAAAATTTGGTCAGGAACACTGAAGCTTTCTTT. Protein product: CASSENLVRNTEAFF. Combining the CDR3 with reference TRBV2 and TRBJ1-1 gives the whole variable domain EPEVTQTPSHQVTQMGQEVILRCVPISNHLYFYWYRQILGQKVEFLVSFYNNEISEKSEIFDDQFSVERPDGSNFTLKIRSTKLEDSAMYFCASSENLVRNTEAFFGQGTRLTVV.

The J gene is TRBJ1-3, the V gene TRBV9, with a possible D match to TRBD1 (6 bases). Looked up from germline, CDR1 is SGDLS and CDR2 is YYNGEE. The CDR3 has 15 amino acids. The V gene lost 4 bases and the J gene lost 2 bases, with 13 bases spanning the gap. The CDR3 nucleotides are TGTGCCAGCAGCACAGAACAGGGAACTGGAAACACCATATATTTT. It translates to CASSTEQGTGNTIYF.

This rearrangement joins TRBV30 to TRBJ1-3, with TRBD1 as a possible D gene (6 bases). This CDR3 contains 13 residues. Trimming removed 4 bases from V and 3 bases from J, with 10 bases in between. Looked up from germline, CDR1 is GTSNPN and CDR2 is SVGIG (reference sequence). The CDR3 protein is CAWTWGLGNTIYF. The CDR3 DNA reads TGTGCCTGGACATGGGGGCTTGGAAACACCATATATTTT.